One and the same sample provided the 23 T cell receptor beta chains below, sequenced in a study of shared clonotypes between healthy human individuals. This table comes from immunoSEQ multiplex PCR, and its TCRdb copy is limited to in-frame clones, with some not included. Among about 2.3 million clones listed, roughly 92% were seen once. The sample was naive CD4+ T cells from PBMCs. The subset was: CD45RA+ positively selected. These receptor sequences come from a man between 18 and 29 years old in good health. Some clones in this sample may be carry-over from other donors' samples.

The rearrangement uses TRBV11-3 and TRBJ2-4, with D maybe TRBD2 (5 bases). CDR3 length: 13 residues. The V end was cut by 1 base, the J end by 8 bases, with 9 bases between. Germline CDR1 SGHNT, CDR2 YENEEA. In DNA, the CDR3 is TGTGCCAGCAGCTTAGGGACTCGAGACATTCAGTACTTC. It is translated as CASSLGTRDIQYF.

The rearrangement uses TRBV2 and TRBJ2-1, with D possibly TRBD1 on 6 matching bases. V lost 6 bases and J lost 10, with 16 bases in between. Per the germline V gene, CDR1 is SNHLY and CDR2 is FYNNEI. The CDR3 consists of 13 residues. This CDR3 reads CASSGESGAEQFF. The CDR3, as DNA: TGTGCCAGCAGCGGGGAGTCAGGGGCGGAGCAGTTCTTC.

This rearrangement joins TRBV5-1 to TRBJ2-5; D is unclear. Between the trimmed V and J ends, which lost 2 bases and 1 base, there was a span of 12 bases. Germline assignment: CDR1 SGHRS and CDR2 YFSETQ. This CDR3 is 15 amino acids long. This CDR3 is CASSFRSGPQETQYF. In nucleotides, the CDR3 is TGCGCCAGCAGCTTTAGATCAGGTCCCCAAGAGACCCAGTACTTC.

The CDR3 DNA reads TGCGCCAGCAGCACCTTCCGGGAGACCGGGGAGCTGTTTTTT. The encoded protein is CASSTFRETGELFF. The chain couples TRBV5-1 to TRBJ2-2; a weak D match, TRBD2 (6 bases). This CDR3 is 14 amino acids long. Germline V CDR1 and CDR2: SGHRS, YFSETQ. Trimming took off 4 bases at V and 5 bases at J, with 12 bases between the two ends.

The CDR3 loop reads CASSQGSGQGRQPQHF. In nucleotides, the CDR3 is TGTGCCAGCAGCCAAGGGTCGGGACAGGGTCGTCAGCCCCAGCATTTT. The rearrangement uses TRBV4-2 and TRBJ1-5, with 9 bases aligning to TRBD1. The CDR3 length is 16 residues. The junction had 7 bases not matched to a gene; V was cut back by 1 base and J by 6 bases. The germline V gene encodes CDR1 LGHNA and CDR2 YNFKEQ.

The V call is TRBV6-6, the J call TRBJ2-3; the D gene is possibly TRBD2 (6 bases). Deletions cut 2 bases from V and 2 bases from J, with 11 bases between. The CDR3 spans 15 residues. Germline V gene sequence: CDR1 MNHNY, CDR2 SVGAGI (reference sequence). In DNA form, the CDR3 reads TGTGCCAGCAGTTACAGGGAGGCGATCACAGATACGCAGTATTTT. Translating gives CASSYREAITDTQYF.

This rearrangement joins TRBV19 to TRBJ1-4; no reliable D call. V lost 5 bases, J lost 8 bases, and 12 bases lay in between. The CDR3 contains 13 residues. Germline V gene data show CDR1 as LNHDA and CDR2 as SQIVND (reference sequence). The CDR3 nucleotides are TGTGCCAGTAGTGTGGGAGAACCGGAAAAACTGTTTTTT. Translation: CASSVGEPEKLFF.

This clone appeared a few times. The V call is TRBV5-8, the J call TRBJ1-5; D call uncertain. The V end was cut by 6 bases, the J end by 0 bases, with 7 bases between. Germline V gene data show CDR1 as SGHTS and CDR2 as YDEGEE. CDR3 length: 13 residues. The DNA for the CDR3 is TGTGCCAGCAACTCTTATAGCAATCAGCCCCAGCATTTT. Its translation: CASNSYSNQPQHF.

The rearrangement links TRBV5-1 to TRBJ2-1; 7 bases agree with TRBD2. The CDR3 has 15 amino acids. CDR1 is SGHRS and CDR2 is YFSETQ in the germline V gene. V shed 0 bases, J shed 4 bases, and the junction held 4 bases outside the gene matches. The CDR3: CASSLASSGYNEQFF. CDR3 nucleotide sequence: TGCGCCAGCAGCTTGGCGTCTAGCGGTTACAATGAGCAGTTCTTC.

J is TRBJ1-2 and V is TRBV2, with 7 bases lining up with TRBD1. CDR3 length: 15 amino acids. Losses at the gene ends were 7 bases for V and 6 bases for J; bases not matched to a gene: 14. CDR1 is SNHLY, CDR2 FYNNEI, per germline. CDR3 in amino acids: CASILKVGQSDGYTF. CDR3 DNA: TGTGCCAGCATTCTAAAGGTGGGACAGTCTGATGGCTACACCTTC.

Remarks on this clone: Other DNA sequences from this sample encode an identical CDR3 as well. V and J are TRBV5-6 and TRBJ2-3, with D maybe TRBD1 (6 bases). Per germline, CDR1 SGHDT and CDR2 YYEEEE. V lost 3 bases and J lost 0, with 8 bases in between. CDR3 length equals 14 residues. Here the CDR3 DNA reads TGTGCCAGCAGCTCGGACAGTAGCACAGATACGCAGTATTTT. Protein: CASSSDSSTDTQYF.

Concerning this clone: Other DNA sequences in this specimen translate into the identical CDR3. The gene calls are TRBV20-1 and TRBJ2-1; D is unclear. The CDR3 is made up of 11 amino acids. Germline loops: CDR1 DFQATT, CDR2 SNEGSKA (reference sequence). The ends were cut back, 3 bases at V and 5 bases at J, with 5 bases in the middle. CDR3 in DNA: TGCAGTGCTAGTGAGGACAATGAGCAGTTCTTC. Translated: CSASEDNEQFF.

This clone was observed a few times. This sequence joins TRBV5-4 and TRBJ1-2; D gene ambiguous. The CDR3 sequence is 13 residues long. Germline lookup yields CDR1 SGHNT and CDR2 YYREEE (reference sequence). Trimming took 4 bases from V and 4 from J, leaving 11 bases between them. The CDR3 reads CASSMDGIYGYTF. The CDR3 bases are TGTGCCAGCAGCATGGACGGAATCTATGGCTACACCTTC.

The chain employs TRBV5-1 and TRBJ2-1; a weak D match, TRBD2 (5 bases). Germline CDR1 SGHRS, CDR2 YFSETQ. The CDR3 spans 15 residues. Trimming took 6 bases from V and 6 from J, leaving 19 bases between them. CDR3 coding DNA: TGCGCCAGCAAACGGGAATTCCCGAGCGGCAATGAGCAGTTCTTC. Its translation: CASKREFPSGNEQFF.

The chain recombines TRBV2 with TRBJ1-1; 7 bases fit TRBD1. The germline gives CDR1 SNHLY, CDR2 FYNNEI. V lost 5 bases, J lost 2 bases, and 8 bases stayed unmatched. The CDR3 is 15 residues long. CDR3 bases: TGTGCCAGCAGTTTAGAGGGACAGAGCAACACTGAAGCTTTCTTT. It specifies CASSLEGQSNTEAFF.

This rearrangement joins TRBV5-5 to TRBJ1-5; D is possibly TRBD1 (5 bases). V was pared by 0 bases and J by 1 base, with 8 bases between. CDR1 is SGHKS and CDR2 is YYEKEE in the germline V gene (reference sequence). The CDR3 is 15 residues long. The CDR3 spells CASSLGRDSNQPQHF. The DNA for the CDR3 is TGTGCCAGCAGCTTGGGGCGGGACAGCAATCAGCCCCAGCATTTT.

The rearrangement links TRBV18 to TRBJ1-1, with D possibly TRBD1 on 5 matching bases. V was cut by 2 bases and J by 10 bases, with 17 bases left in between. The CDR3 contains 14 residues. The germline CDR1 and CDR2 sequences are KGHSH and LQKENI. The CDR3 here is CASSPNGGDLGAFF. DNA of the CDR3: TGTGCCAGCTCACCAAATGGTGGGGACTTAGGAGCTTTCTTT.

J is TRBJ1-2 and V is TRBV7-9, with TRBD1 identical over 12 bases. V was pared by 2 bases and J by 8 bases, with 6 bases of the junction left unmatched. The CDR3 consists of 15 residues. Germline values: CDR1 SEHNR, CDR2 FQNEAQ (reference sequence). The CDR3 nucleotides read TGTGCCAGCAGCTTATCGGGACAGGGGGCTTGGGGCTACACCTTC. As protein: CASSLSGQGAWGYTF.

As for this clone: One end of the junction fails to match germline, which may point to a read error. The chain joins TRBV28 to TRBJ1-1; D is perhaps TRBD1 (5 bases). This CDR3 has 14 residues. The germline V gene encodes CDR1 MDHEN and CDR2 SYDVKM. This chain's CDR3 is CASSLVRANAEAFF. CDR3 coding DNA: TGTGCCAGCAGTTTGGTCAGGGCGAACGCTGAAGCTTTCTTT.

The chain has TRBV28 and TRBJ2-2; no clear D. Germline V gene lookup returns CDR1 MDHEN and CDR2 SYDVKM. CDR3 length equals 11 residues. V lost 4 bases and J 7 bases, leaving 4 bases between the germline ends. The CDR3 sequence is CASSSVGELFF. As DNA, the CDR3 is TGTGCCAGCAGTTCAGTCGGGGAGCTGTTTTTT.

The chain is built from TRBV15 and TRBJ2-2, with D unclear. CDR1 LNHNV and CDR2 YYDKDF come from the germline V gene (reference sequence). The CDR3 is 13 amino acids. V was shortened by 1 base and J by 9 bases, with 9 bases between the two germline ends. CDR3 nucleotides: TGTGCCACCAGCAGAGCGCCCCTCCGGGAGCTGTTTTTT. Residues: CATSRAPLRELFF.

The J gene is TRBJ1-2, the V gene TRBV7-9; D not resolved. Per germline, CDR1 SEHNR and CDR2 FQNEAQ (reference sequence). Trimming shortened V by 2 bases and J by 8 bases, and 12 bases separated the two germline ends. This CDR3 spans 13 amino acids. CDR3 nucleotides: TGTGCCAGCAGCTTAAACGGGGAAGAAGGCTACACCTTC. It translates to CASSLNGEEGYTF.

The CDR3 sequence: CASSSRGTDYGYTF. Written as DNA, the CDR3 is TGCGCCAGCAGCTCAAGGGGAACGGACTATGGCTACACCTTC. The chain couples TRBV5-1 to TRBJ1-2; maybe TRBD1 (5 bases). With 3 bases removed from V and 3 bases from J, the gap between germline ends came to 12 bases. Looked up from germline, CDR1 is SGHRS and CDR2 is YFSETQ. There are 14 residues in the CDR3.